This TCR beta chain was captured by sequencing in a study of T cell changes during pregnancy in multiple sclerosis. Only in-frame clones appear in the TCRdb table, and some are missing; sequencing was by immunoSEQ multiplex PCR. The sample has about 75,000 clones, over 80% seen once. Germline V gene sequence: CDR1 SGHRS, CDR2 YFSETQ. This CDR3 comprises 16 residues. After removal of 5 bases from V and 1 base from J, the junction contained 6 bases not matched to a gene. The chain is built from TRBV5-1 and TRBJ2-3; TRBD2 matches at 11 bases. The sample here was CD4+ T cells from peripheral blood mononuclear cells, taken before pregnancy. This sequence originates from a female donor with multiple sclerosis, enrolled in a pregnancy study. The CDR3 spells CASSSLLAGGTDTQYF. The CDR3 DNA sequence: TGCGCCAGCAGTTCACTACTAGCGGGGGGCACAGATACGCAGTATTTT.